Each of the 31 T cell receptor beta chains below was sequenced from the same sample in a study of blood T cell repertoires in COVID-19. This table comes from immunoSEQ multiplex PCR, and its TCRdb copy is limited to in-frame clones, with some not included. Of approximately 260,000 clones in the sample, roughly 90% were seen once. Sequenced sample: peripheral blood. The receptors shown here come from a man in his sixties who had recovered from COVID-19.

The rearrangement joins TRBV3-1 (or the pseudogene TRBV3-2) to TRBJ2-4; maybe TRBD1 (6 bases). V lost 4 bases, J lost 3 bases, and 13 bases lay in between. The CDR3 is made up of 15 amino acids. Looked up from germline, CDR1 is LGHDT and CDR2 is YNNKEL (reference sequence). The CDR3 DNA is TGTGCCAGCAGCCTGGCTCAGGGGAACAAAAACATTCAGTACTTC. Translation gives CASSLAQGNKNIQYF.

The chain recombines TRBV12-2 with TRBJ1-4; the table's D call of TRBD1 was not tested on the DNA. TRBV12-2 is a documented pseudogene. This CDR3 contains 15 residues. Written as DNA, the CDR3 is TGTGCAAGTCGCACAGGACGGCATTCCGTGGAAAAACTGTTTTTT. This encodes CASRTGRHSVEKLFF.

This sequence joins TRBV2 and TRBJ1-6; D may be TRBD1 (5 bases). Germline V gene sequence: CDR1 SNHLY, CDR2 FYNNEI. CDR3 length: 16 residues. V was shortened by 4 bases and J by 10 bases, with 20 bases between the two germline ends. CDR3 protein: CASSGDRDFSFSPLHF. Here the CDR3 DNA reads TGTGCCAGCAGTGGGGACCGGGACTTTAGCTTCTCACCCCTCCACTTT.

This clone was detected a few times. CDR3 sequence reads: CASSLGSRGQETQYF. CDR3 coding DNA: TGCGCCAGCAGCTTGGGCAGTAGGGGGCAAGAGACCCAGTACTTC. The chain links TRBV5-1 to TRBJ2-5, with D possibly being TRBD1 (6 bases). The CDR3 contains 15 residues. In germline, CDR1 is SGHRS, CDR2 YFSETQ. Trimming took off 0 bases at V and 2 bases at J, with 11 bases between the two ends.

This chain connects TRBV19 to TRBJ1-5; the match to TRBD1 covers 7 bases. Germline lookup yields CDR1 LNHDA and CDR2 SQIVND (reference sequence). J was trimmed by 4 bases and V by 5 bases; bases with no gene match: 2. The CDR3 extends over 13 amino acids. Here the CDR3 DNA reads TGTGCCAGTAGTCCGGACAGGAATCAGCCCCAGCATTTT. Its protein is CASSPDRNQPQHF.

The CDR3 DNA reads TGTGCCTCTAATGGGGGACTCCTGAGCTCCTATAATTCACCCCTCCACTTT. Translated: CASNGGLLSSYNSPLHF. This chain joins TRBV19 and TRBJ1-6; D may be TRBD1 (5 bases). The CDR3 contains 17 residues. The ends were cut back, 11 bases at V and 0 bases at J, with 20 bases in the middle. CDR1 LNHDA and CDR2 SQIVND come from the germline V gene (reference sequence).

V usage is TRBV6-5 and J usage is TRBJ1-1; D gene ambiguous. The V end was cut by 2 bases, the J end by 0 bases, with 10 bases between. The CDR3 totals 15 residues. Germline-derived CDR1 and CDR2 are MNHEY and SVGAGI. The CDR3 protein is CASSYGRVLNTEAFF. The CDR3 DNA reads as TGTGCCAGCAGTTACGGGCGGGTGTTGAACACTGAAGCTTTCTTT.

V is TRBV12-3 or TRBV12-4 and J is TRBJ2-5; the D is unclear. The CDR3 is 11 residues long. V was clipped by 6 bases and J by 5 bases, with 7 bases between them. In DNA, the CDR3 is TGTGCCAGCAGCCTCGGGGAGACCCAGTACTTC. It translates to CASSLGETQYF.

The rearrangement joins TRBV5-1 to TRBJ2-7; possibly TRBD1 for D (6 bases). Germline CDR1 SGHRS, CDR2 YFSETQ. The CDR3 spans 14 residues. V was pared by 3 bases and J by 2 bases, with 12 bases between. This CDR3 reads CASSYQTGPYEQYF. As DNA, the CDR3 is TGCGCCAGCAGCTACCAGACAGGCCCCTACGAGCAGTACTTC.

Worth noting for this clone: At the DNA level, this CDR3 is encoded by other sequences in the same sample as well. The V gene is TRBV3-1 (or the pseudogene TRBV3-2), the J gene TRBJ1-1; tentative D call: TRBD1 (6 bases). Germline V gene lookup returns CDR1 LGHDT and CDR2 YNNKEL (reference sequence). This CDR3 has 14 residues. The V and J ends lost 1 base and 4 bases respectively, with 10 bases between them. The CDR3 here is CASSQGGQGTEAFF. The DNA of the CDR3 is TGTGCCAGCAGCCAAGGGGGGCAGGGCACTGAAGCTTTCTTT.

V and J are TRBV5-1 and TRBJ2-7, with D possibly matching TRBD2 (6 bases). This CDR3 region has 13 residues. Germline-derived CDR1 and CDR2 are SGHRS and YFSETQ. With 3 bases removed from V and 4 bases from J, the gap between germline ends came to 11 bases. CDR3 DNA: TGCGCCAGCAGCTCCCTGGAGGGGTACGAGCAGTACTTC. The encoded protein is CASSSLEGYEQYF.

This clone was detected ten times or more. This chain uses TRBV2 with TRBJ1-6, with 9 bases that match TRBD1. The CDR3 is 15 amino acids. In germline, CDR1 is SNHLY, CDR2 FYNNEI. The ends lost 1 base at V and 10 bases at J; junction bases unmatched: 5. The DNA for the CDR3 is TGTGCCAGCAGTGAAGTACAGGGGGCCCGCTCACCCCTCCACTTT. Translation gives CASSEVQGARSPLHF.

V gene TRBV11-2 combines with J gene TRBJ1-5, with D tentatively TRBD1 (5 bases). V shed 1 base and J shed 2 bases, with 12 bases lying between them. In germline, CDR1 is SGHAT, CDR2 FQNNGV. CDR3 length: 16 amino acids. As DNA, the CDR3 is TGTGCCAGCAGCTTAGCTGGGGCGCGTGGCAATCAGCCCCAGCATTTT. This translates into CASSLAGARGNQPQHF.

In nucleotides, the CDR3 is TGTGCCAGCAGCCAACATGGGACAGGGCCAAATCAGCCCCAGCATTTT. Amino acid sequence: CASSQHGTGPNQPQHF. V is TRBV4-2 and J is TRBJ1-5; TRBD1 agrees at 9 bases. V dropped 2 bases and J dropped 4; count of bases not matched to a gene: 6. Germline CDR1 is LGHNA and CDR2 is YNFKEQ. There are 16 residues in the CDR3.

The genes are TRBV20-1 and TRBJ1-5; no clear D. V lost 3 bases and J lost 4, with 10 bases in between. CDR3 length: 13 amino acids. From germline, CDR1 is DFQATT and CDR2 SNEGSKA (reference sequence). CDR3 residues: CSASWATNQPQHF. As DNA, the CDR3 is TGCAGTGCTAGTTGGGCGACGAATCAGCCCCAGCATTTT.

The chain combines TRBV21-1 with TRBJ1-5; the table calls TRBD1, which could not be checked here. TRBV21-1 constitutes a pseudogene. CDR3 length equals 17 residues. CDR3: CASSKIPGRDSRRPQHF. CDR3 DNA: TGTGCCAGCAGCAAAATCCCTGGACGGGACAGTCGACGGCCCCAGCATTTT.

The chain joins TRBV5-1 to TRBJ1-2; no reliable D call. Per germline, CDR1 SGHRS and CDR2 YFSETQ. Trimming took off 1 base at V and 7 bases at J, with 8 bases between the two ends. This CDR3 contains 12 residues. CDR3 residues: CASSLLFSGYTF. DNA of the CDR3: TGCGCCAGCAGCTTGTTATTTAGTGGCTACACCTTC.

The count of this clone is one. The chain carries TRBV27 and TRBJ2-7; 7 bases are a match to TRBD1. The germline V gene has CDR1 MNHEY and CDR2 SMNVEV (reference sequence). J was trimmed by 3 bases and V by 3 bases; bases with no gene match: 11. CDR3 length: 16 amino acids. This CDR3 reads CASSLGPGTELYEQYF. DNA for the CDR3: TGTGCCAGCAGTTTGGGGCCGGGGACAGAGCTCTACGAGCAGTACTTC.

V and J are TRBV2 and TRBJ1-6; TRBD1 agrees at 7 bases. Germline CDR1 SNHLY, CDR2 FYNNEI. The CDR3 length is 15 residues. V dropped 3 bases and J dropped 10; count of bases not matched to a gene: 9. DNA for the CDR3: TGTGCCAGCAGTGAGTTTGACAGGGTATACTCACCCCTCCACTTT. Translated: CASSEFDRVYSPLHF.

The V call is TRBV9, the J call TRBJ2-3; D is possibly TRBD2 (5 bases). Looked up from germline, CDR1 is SGDLS and CDR2 is YYNGEE. Trimming removed 3 bases at V and 4 bases at J, with 12 bases between. This CDR3 has 14 amino acids. CDR3 amino acids: CASSAQWGADTQYF. As DNA, the CDR3 is TGTGCCAGCAGCGCCCAGTGGGGAGCAGATACGCAGTATTTT.

The V gene is TRBV11-3, the J gene TRBJ2-3; 11 nucleotides align to TRBD2. The length of the CDR3 is 20 residues. The germline V gene encodes CDR1 SGHNT and CDR2 YENEEA. Germline trimming cut 3 bases from V and 3 bases from J; bases unmatched to any gene: 17. CDR3 DNA: TGTGCCAGCAGCTTCCAGCCCAACCATACTAGCGGGGGAAGGACAGATACGCAGTATTTT. Its protein product is CASSFQPNHTSGGRTDTQYF.

The CDR3, as DNA: TGTGCCAGCAGTGAAAGGACAGGGCACACAGATACGCAGTATTTT. As protein: CASSERTGHTDTQYF. V usage is TRBV6-1 and J usage is TRBJ2-3; TRBD1 aligns across 8 bases. The J segment lost 2 bases and the V segment lost 2 bases, leaving 3 bases of the junction unmatched. This CDR3 is built from 15 residues. The germline V gene encodes CDR1 MNHNS and CDR2 SASEGT.

This chain joins TRBV7-9 and TRBJ2-3, with 7 bases lining up with TRBD2. J lost 2 bases, V lost 4 bases, and 9 bases had no gene match. This CDR3 comprises 16 residues. CDR1 and CDR2 (germline): SEHNR, FQNEAQ (reference sequence). The CDR3 protein is CASSSTSQKPTDTQYF. DNA for the CDR3: TGTGCCAGCAGCTCGACTAGCCAGAAACCCACAGATACGCAGTATTTT.

J is TRBJ1-4 and V is TRBV2; 7 nucleotides line up with TRBD1. V was clipped by 4 bases and J by 5 bases; unmatched bases: 7. CDR3 size: 15 residues. Germline V gene lookup returns CDR1 SNHLY and CDR2 FYNNEI. The CDR3 reads CASSATGSINEKLFF. The CDR3 region has the DNA TGTGCCAGCAGTGCGACAGGGTCGATCAATGAAAAACTGTTTTTT.

The chain recombines TRBV30 with TRBJ1-3; D not certain. The germline V gene has CDR1 GTSNPN and CDR2 SVGIG (reference sequence). The V end was cut by 2 bases, the J end by 1 base, with 9 bases between. The CDR3 is made up of 14 amino acids. CDR3 bases: TGTGCCTGGAGTTTGGAGAGATCTGGAAACACCATATATTTT. It encodes CAWSLERSGNTIYF.

This chain links TRBV4-2 with TRBJ2-7; D may be TRBD2 (5 bases). CDR1 is LGHNA and CDR2 is YNFKEQ in the germline V gene. The CDR3 is 14 amino acids. Trimming removed 0 bases at V and 2 bases at J, with 8 bases between. Written as DNA, the CDR3 is TGTGCCAGCAGCCAAGATGGAGGCCCCTACGAGCAGTACTTC. Its translation: CASSQDGGPYEQYF.

This clone was seen a single time. The V and J genes are TRBV7-9 and TRBJ1-1; no reliable D call. Germline-derived CDR1 and CDR2 are SEHNR and FQNEAQ (reference sequence). With 6 bases removed from V and 1 base from J, the gap between germline ends came to 6 bases. This CDR3 comprises 12 residues. The CDR3 sequence: CASRQSNTEAFF. In DNA, the CDR3 is TGTGCCAGCAGACAATCGAACACTGAAGCTTTCTTT.

This sequence joins TRBV5-1 and TRBJ2-1; 9 bases fit TRBD1. The CDR3 has 16 residues. J gave up 8 bases and V 0 bases, and 9 bases lay outside the gene matches. The V gene's germline CDR1 is SGHRS and CDR2 YFSETQ. CDR3 in amino acids: CASSLVGTGFVDEQFF. The CDR3 nucleotides are TGCGCCAGCAGCTTGGTCGGGACAGGGTTTGTAGATGAGCAGTTCTTC.

The chain recombines TRBV25-1 with TRBJ2-2, with D maybe TRBD2 (6 bases). Germline V gene sequence: CDR1 MGHDK, CDR2 SYGVNS. V gave up 6 bases and J gave up 1 base, with 9 bases separating them. The CDR3 totals 14 residues. CDR3 in amino acids: CASSRLENTGELFF. The CDR3 bases are TGTGCCAGCAGCCGACTAGAGAACACCGGGGAGCTGTTTTTT.

V gene TRBV5-1 combines with J gene TRBJ1-1, with 8 bases that match TRBD1. V dropped 1 base and J dropped 1; count of bases not matched to a gene: 0. Germline values: CDR1 SGHRS, CDR2 YFSETQ. The CDR3 sequence is 14 residues long. CDR3 nucleotide sequence: TGCGCCAGCAGCTTGACAGGGGGGAACACTGAAGCTTTCTTT. Translating it yields CASSLTGGNTEAFF.

The gene calls are TRBV6-5 and TRBJ1-1; D is ambiguous. Germline V CDR1 and CDR2: MNHEY, SVGAGI. The CDR3 sequence is 13 residues long. V was shortened by 2 bases and J by 2 bases, with 6 bases between the two germline ends. The CDR3 region is CASSYMSNTEAFF. CDR3 sequence (DNA): TGTGCCAGCAGTTACATGAGCAACACTGAAGCTTTCTTT.